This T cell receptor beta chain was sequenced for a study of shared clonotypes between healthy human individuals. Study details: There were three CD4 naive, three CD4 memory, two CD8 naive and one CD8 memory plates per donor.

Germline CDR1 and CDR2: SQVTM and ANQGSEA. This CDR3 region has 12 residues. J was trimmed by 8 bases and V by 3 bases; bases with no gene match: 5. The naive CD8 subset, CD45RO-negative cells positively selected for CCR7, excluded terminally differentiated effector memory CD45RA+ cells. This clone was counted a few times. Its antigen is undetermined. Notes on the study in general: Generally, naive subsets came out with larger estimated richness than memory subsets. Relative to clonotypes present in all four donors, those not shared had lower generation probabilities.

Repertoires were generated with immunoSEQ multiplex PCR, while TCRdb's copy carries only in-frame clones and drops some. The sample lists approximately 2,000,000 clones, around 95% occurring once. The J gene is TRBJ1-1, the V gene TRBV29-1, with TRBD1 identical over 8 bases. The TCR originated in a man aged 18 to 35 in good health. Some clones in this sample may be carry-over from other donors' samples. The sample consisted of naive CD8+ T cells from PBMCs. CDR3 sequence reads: CSVESTGAEAFF. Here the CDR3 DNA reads TGCAGCGTTGAGTCGACAGGGGCAGAAGCTTTCTTT.